The 18 T cell receptor beta chains given below trace back to one sample, sequenced in a study of T cell repertoires in cytomegalovirus infection. The antigens these receptors bind are not known. TCRdb reanalysed the reads using MiXCR and keeps one entry per CDR3 protein. The sample lists approximately 1,000,000 distinct CDR3 sequences, approximately 32% occurring once. The sample was cultured CD8+ T cells from PBMCs, taken from culture after CMV antigen stimulation. The source is a human donor in good health (CMV status not recorded). Some clones in this sample may be carry-over from other donors' samples.

This clonotype showed up just a few times. The J gene is TRBJ2-3, the V gene TRBV10-3; TRBD2 matches 13 bases. The CDR3 covers 15 residues. V lost 7 bases to trimming and J lost 4 bases; unmatched junction nucleotides: 5. Germline CDR1 reads ENHRY; CDR2 reads SYGVKD. The CDR3 loop reads CAITRTSGGADTQYF. CDR3 bases: TGTGCCATCACCCGGACTAGCGGGGGCGCAGATACGCAGTATTTT.

The rearrangement links TRBV7-9 to TRBJ2-3; D remains ambiguous. Trimming shortened V by 3 bases and J by 2 bases, and 15 bases separated the two germline ends. The CDR3 spans 16 residues. Germline values: CDR1 SEHNR, CDR2 FQNEAQ (reference sequence). CDR3 in amino acids: CASSLRSPQFTDTQYF. DNA for the CDR3: TGTGCCAGCAGCTTGCGGTCGCCCCAATTCACAGATACGCAGTATTTT.

The CDR3 nucleotides read TGTGCCAGCAGTGATCCAAACTATGAGCGGCACTATGGCTACACCTTC. This encodes CASSDPNYERHYGYTF. The chain is built from TRBV25-1 and TRBJ1-2, with D uncertain. The CDR3 is 16 residues long. Germline V lookup: CDR1 MGHDK, CDR2 SYGVNS. Between the trimmed V and J ends, which lost 3 bases and 3 bases, there was a span of 17 bases.

This clonotype was picked up a small number of times. This chain joins TRBV19 and TRBJ2-3; D is perhaps TRBD2 (5 bases). Germline V gene sequence: CDR1 LNHDA, CDR2 SQIVND (reference sequence). V dropped 6 bases and J dropped 5 bases, with 18 bases sitting between them. The CDR3 consists of 15 residues. This chain's CDR3 is CASSLVMGVRDTQYF. The CDR3 nucleotides are TGTGCCAGTAGCCTCGTGATGGGAGTGCGAGATACGCAGTATTTT.

The rearrangement joins TRBV25-1 to TRBJ1-1; no firm D call. CDR3 size: 14 residues. Trimming stripped 1 base from V and 7 bases from J, with 13 bases between. Germline values: CDR1 MGHDK, CDR2 SYGVNS. The CDR3 here is CASSEFEDGYEAFF. The CDR3 DNA reads as TGTGCCAGCAGTGAATTTGAGGACGGGTATGAAGCTTTCTTT. The full variable domain, in which reference TRBV25-1 and TRBJ1-1 provide the parts outside the CDR3, is EADIYQTPRYLVIGTGKKITLECSQTMGHDKMYWYQQDPGMELHLIHYSYGVNSTEKGDLSSESTVSRIRTEHFPLTLESARPSHTSQYLCASSEFEDGYEAFFGQGTRLTVV.

This CDR3 is CASSLYVSVQETQYF. The CDR3 coding sequence is TGTGCCAGCAGCTTGTACGTTTCGGTCCAAGAGACCCAGTACTTC. This sequence joins TRBV11-2 and TRBJ2-5; D is unclear. The CDR3 spans 15 residues. The V end was cut by 3 bases, the J end by 1 base, with 12 bases between. In germline, CDR1 is SGHAT, CDR2 FQNNGV.

This clonotype was counted once. The chain has TRBV7-9 and TRBJ2-1; the D gene is possibly TRBD2 (6 bases). V gave up 4 bases and J gave up 1 base, with 20 bases separating them. This CDR3 is built from 18 residues. Per the germline V gene, CDR1 is SEHNR and CDR2 is FQNEAQ (reference sequence). In DNA, the CDR3 is TGTGCCAGCAGCTCCCCTCCGGGAGCCCGAGGGTCCTACAATGAGCAGTTCTTC. It codes for CASSSPPGARGSYNEQFF.

Concerning this clonotype itself: This may be a read error, as it is one base from a much larger clone. The chain links TRBV6-1 to TRBJ2-7; D unclear. CDR3 size: 13 residues. Germline V gives CDR1 MNHNS, CDR2 SASEGT. DNA of the CDR3: TGTGTCAGCAGTGAAGTTGGCCTGTACGAGCAGTACTTC. Its translation: CVSSEVGLYEQYF.

The rearrangement uses TRBV7-3 and TRBJ1-5; D remains unclear. Trimming left V 1 base short and J 8 bases short, with 9 bases between. Per germline, CDR1 SGHTA and CDR2 FQGTGA. CDR3 length: 13 residues. The CDR3 sequence: CASSLNFGEPQHF. CDR3 DNA: TGTGCCAGCAGCTTAAATTTCGGTGAGCCCCAGCATTTT.

The J gene is TRBJ2-1, the V gene TRBV2, with a possible D match to TRBD2 (6 bases). CDR1 is SNHLY and CDR2 is FYNNEI in the germline V gene. This CDR3 is 15 amino acids long. V lost 6 bases to trimming and J lost 5 bases, with 17 bases between them. CDR3 nucleotide sequence: TGTGCCAGCAGGATACCCAGCGGGCCTGACAATGAGCAGTTCTTC. Amino acids: CASRIPSGPDNEQFF.

The V gene is TRBV6-6, the J gene TRBJ2-3; TRBD2 matches 11 bases. Germline lookup yields CDR1 MNHNY and CDR2 SVGAGI (reference sequence). The V segment lost 2 bases and the J segment 6 bases; nucleotides outside the gene matches: 13. The CDR3 runs 18 residues. The CDR3 DNA sequence: TGTGCCAGCAGTTACCCCCCGCTGGTAGCGGGGGGGCCGGATACGCAGTATTTT. Encoded protein: CASSYPPLVAGGPDTQYF.

This clonotype was recorded a few times. V usage is TRBV27 and J usage is TRBJ2-7; TRBD1 aligns across 8 bases. There are 13 residues in the CDR3. Germline V gene data show CDR1 as MNHEY and CDR2 as SMNVEV (reference sequence). The V segment lost 6 bases and the J segment 5 bases; nucleotides outside the gene matches: 6. CDR3 residues: CASSRGHRNEQYF. The CDR3 nucleotides are TGTGCCAGCAGCAGGGGGCATCGGAACGAGCAGTACTTC.

This clonotype was seen only a few times. CDR3 amino acids: CSAKEGQGAREAFF. DNA of the CDR3: TGCAGTGCCAAAGAGGGACAGGGGGCAAGGGAAGCTTTCTTT. The chain uses TRBV20-1 and TRBJ1-1; TRBD1 matches at 12 bases. Germline loops: CDR1 DFQATT, CDR2 SNEGSKA (reference sequence). Trimming at V came to 6 bases and at J to 8 bases, leaving 10 bases not matched to a gene. This CDR3 is 14 amino acids long.

This chain links TRBV2 with TRBJ2-3; D assignment may be TRBD1 or TRBD2 (6 bases each). CDR1 and CDR2 from the germline V gene are SNHLY and FYNNEI. Trimming left V 7 bases short and J 0 bases short, with 17 bases between. This CDR3 spans 16 amino acids. The CDR3 region has the DNA TGTGCCAGCATATATGGAGGAGGGGGGAGCACAGATACGCAGTATTTT. It yields the protein CASIYGGGGSTDTQYF.

The chain combines TRBV20-1 with TRBJ2-2, with 8 positions matching TRBD1. Germline V gene sequence: CDR1 DFQATT, CDR2 SNEGSKA (reference sequence). The CDR3 covers 16 residues. Germline trimming cut 0 bases from V and 1 base from J; bases unmatched to any gene: 4. CDR3 nucleotide sequence: TGCAGTGCTAGAGATCCGGGACAGGTGAACACCGGGGAGCTGTTTTTT. This codes for CSARDPGQVNTGELFF.

The V gene is TRBV4-2, the J gene TRBJ2-1, with D maybe TRBD2 (5 bases). V was cut by 3 bases and J by 0 bases, with 12 bases left in between. The germline V gene encodes CDR1 LGHNA and CDR2 YNFKEQ. The CDR3 is 16 amino acids. This CDR3 reads CASSQRTSSSYNEQFF. CDR3 bases: TGTGCCAGCAGCCAGAGGACTTCCAGCTCCTACAATGAGCAGTTCTTC.

This chain joins TRBV7-8 and TRBJ2-2, with D tentatively TRBD1 or TRBD2 (5 bases each). The CDR3 is 16 amino acids. Germline V gene sequence: CDR1 SGHVS, CDR2 FQNEAQ. V shed 1 base and J shed 3 bases, with 12 bases lying between them. The CDR3 sequence is CASSLEPGSYTGELFF. In DNA form, the CDR3 reads TGTGCCAGCAGCTTAGAGCCAGGGAGCTACACCGGGGAGCTGTTTTTT.

The sample holds many counts of this clonotype. The chain has TRBV7-8 and TRBJ2-7; D is ambiguous. The V end lost 1 base, the J end lost 0 bases, and 10 bases lay between the germline ends. Germline-derived CDR1 and CDR2 are SGHVS and FQNEAQ. This CDR3 is 15 amino acids long. The CDR3 nucleotides read TGTGCCAGCAGCTTAGAATCAAGGGCCTCCTACGAGCAGTACTTC. Residues: CASSLESRASYEQYF.